A selection of T cell receptor beta chains follows, all from one sample in a study of cytomegalovirus exposure and HLA in healthy donors. The assay was immunoSEQ multiplex PCR, and TCRdb's table has in-frame clones only and misses some. The data contain more than 45,000 clones, roughly 80% of them singletons. Sample: PBMCs. These receptors all come from a man aged 30-40 years in good health and CMV-seronegative. Each CDR3 is given with its conserved first and last residue. The D gene is left open where the match is weak. Size is omitted from some rows. Given values are once, few, many or a class for expanded clones.

J	D	size	V	DNA	CDR3
TRBJ2-7	TRBD2	.	TRBV10-3	TGTGCCATCAGTGAGTCGGTCCTGGCTAGCGGATACGAGCAGTACTTC	CAISESVLASGYEQYF
TRBJ2-7	.	.	TRBV5-5	TGTGCCAGCCGGCCGTTGGGTGGGGGCGCCTACGAGCAGTACTTC	CASRPLGGGAYEQYF
TRBJ2-7	TRBD1	.	TRBV25-1	TGTGCCAGCCGGACAGGGAAAACCTACGAGCAGTACTTC	CASRTGKTYEQYF
TRBJ2-7	TRBD1	.	TRBV7-9	TGTGCCAGCAGCCAGAGGGACAGCTCCTACGAGCAGTACTTC	CASSQRDSSYEQYF
TRBJ2-3	TRBD2	.	TRBV11-2	TGTGCCAGCAGCCTCACCTTGACTAGCGGGGGGGCATCAGATACGCAGTATTTT	CASSLTLTSGGASDTQYF
TRBJ1-1	.	.	TRBV11-1	TGTGCCAGCAGCCACAGGGTGGGGAACACTGAAGCTTTCTTT	CASSHRVGNTEAFF
TRBJ1-1	TRBD1	.	TRBV7-8	TGTGCCAGCGGGGGACAGAGGAACACTGAAGCTTTCTTT	CASGGQRNTEAFF
TRBJ2-3	TRBD2	.	TRBV4-1	TGCGCCAGCAGCCTTCGATTCACGCGGGGGGGCACAGATACGCAGTATTTT	CASSLRFTRGGTDTQYF
TRBJ2-1	TRBD1	.	TRBV5-1	TGCGCCAGCAGCCCTCAGACAGGGGAGCGCTCCTACAATGAGCAGTTCTTC	CASSPQTGERSYNEQFF
TRBJ2-1	TRBD1	.	TRBV7-9	TGTGCCAGCAGCAAACAACAGGGGGCGAATGAGCAGTTCTTC	CASSKQQGANEQFF
TRBJ2-7	TRBD1	.	TRBV19	TGTGCCAGTAGTATAATCGGGGGACAGGTAACCTACGAGCAGTACTTC	CASSIIGGQVTYEQYF
TRBJ2-1	.	.	TRBV7-2	TGTGCCAGCAGCGCTACTAGGGAAAGTTACAATGAGCAGTTCTTC	CASSATRESYNEQFF
TRBJ1-2	TRBD1	.	TRBV6-5	TGTGCCAGCACCACAGCCGGGACAGGGGGCGATGGCTACACCTTC	CASTTAGTGGDGYTF
TRBJ1-1	.	once	TRBV6-5	TGTGCCAGCAGTGCTAACATGGCTCGGGCTGAAGCTTTCTTT	CASSANMARAEAFF
TRBJ1-1	TRBD1	.	TRBV19	TGTGCCAGTACCGAACGGACAGGGCTCGGCACTGAAGCTTTCTTT	CASTERTGLGTEAFF
TRBJ1-5	.	.	TRBV2	TGTGCCAGCAGTGACAGGGGACCAAATCAGCCCCAGCATTTT	CASSDRGPNQPQHF
TRBJ1-1	.	.	TRBV6-5	TGTGCCAGCAGATTAGCAGGGCGCCCTGAAGCTTTCTTT	CASRLAGRPEAFF
TRBJ2-5	.	.	TRBV4-3	TGCGCCAGCAGCCAAGACCCAGTGGCAGAGACCCAGTACTTC	CASSQDPVAETQYF
TRBJ1-2	.	once	TRBV2	TGTGCCAGTTCCGGGGTCGCCTATGGCTACACCTTC	CASSGVAYGYTF
TRBJ2-1	.	.	TRBV14	TGTGCCAGCAGCCAAGGCGGCGGGATTCTCAATGAGCAGTTCTTC	CASSQGGGILNEQFF
TRBJ1-5	TRBD1	.	TRBV19	TGTGCCAGTAGTCGCACAGGGGGACAGCCCCAGCATTTT	CASSRTGGQPQHF
TRBJ2-1	TRBD2	.	TRBV4-1	TGCGCCAGCAGCCAAGAATCAACTAGCGGTTCGAGTGAGCAGTTCTTC	CASSQESTSGSSEQFF
TRBJ2-3	.	.	TRBV6-5	TGTGCCAGCAGATCCTTTGCGGATACGCAGTATTTT	CASRSFADTQYF
TRBJ1-2	.	.	TRBV7-2	TGTGCCAGCAGCCCCCGTGTTTATGGCTACACCTTC	CASSPRVYGYTF
TRBJ2-3	.	.	TRBV9	TGTGCCAGCAGCGTCACCCCAGGACAATCAGATACGCAGTATTTT	CASSVTPGQSDTQYF
TRBJ1-2	.	.	TRBV14	TGTGCCAGCAGCCAAGGGTTCGGGGACTCTGGCTACACCTTC	CASSQGFGDSGYTF
TRBJ2-7	TRBD2	few	TRBV7-2	TGTGCCAGCAGCTTAGAGGGCGGGAGCTCCTACGAGCAGTACTTC	CASSLEGGSSYEQYF
TRBJ2-5	.	.	TRBV7-9	TGTGCCAGCAGCTTAGGACGCCTAGGGGGAGAGACCCAGTACTTC	CASSLGRLGGETQYF
TRBJ2-5	.	.	TRBV5-4	TGTGCCAGCAGCTTGGTAGCAGGGGAGACCCAGTACTTC	CASSLVAGETQYF
TRBJ1-2	.	.	TRBV28	TGTGCCAGCAGTTTTCGGACAGCGTACTATGGCTACACCTTC	CASSFRTAYYGYTF
TRBJ1-4	TRBD1	.	TRBV28	TGTGCCAGCAGTGGAGCAGGGACAGGGGGCGGTTACGAAAAACTGTTTTTT	CASSGAGTGGGYEKLFF
TRBJ1-1	.	.	TRBV25-1	TGTGCCAGCAGTGCCACAGGGAAGGGTGAAGCTTTCTTT	CASSATGKGEAFF
TRBJ1-1	.	.	TRBV14	TGTGCCAGCAGCCAGGACATCTACACTGAAGCTTTCTTT	CASSQDIYTEAFF
TRBJ1-1	.	.	TRBV18	TGTGCCAGCTCACCCTCGGGGAACACTGAAGCTTTCTTT	CASSPSGNTEAFF
TRBJ2-7	.	.	TRBV7-3	TGTGCCAGCAGCTTAGACAGTCGTACCGAGCAGTACTTC	CASSLDSRTEQYF
TRBJ2-2	TRBD2	few	TRBV30	TGCGCCTGCAAACCGGGACTAGCGGGGCTGACCGGGGAGCTGTTTTTT	CACKPGLAGLTGELFF
TRBJ1-2	.	.	TRBV19	TGTGCCAGTAGTTGGGCTTCTAACTATGGCTACACCTTC	CASSWASNYGYTF
TRBJ2-1	TRBD2	.	TRBV7-9	TGTGCCAGCAGCTTAGCGCCCCCAGCGGGGGGCCTCTCCTACAATGAGCAGTTCTTC	CASSLAPPAGGLSYNEQFF
TRBJ2-7	.	few	TRBV10-1	TGCGCCAGCAGTGAGAGAACGGGTCGCTTCTACGAGCAGTACTTC	CASSERTGRFYEQYF
TRBJ2-1	TRBD2	.	TRBV19	TGTGCCAGTCAACATTACTTTCAAGAACTAGCGGGAAAGGGGAATGAGCAGTTCTTC	CASQHYFQELAGKGNEQFF
TRBJ1-4	TRBD1	few	TRBV28	TGTGCCAGCGCGGGCCAGGGGGCCGCAACTAATGAAAAACTGTTTTTT	CASAGQGAATNEKLFF